This is a list of T cell receptor beta chains from one sample in a study of human T cells and chemical hapten exposure. TCRdb fed the RACE reads into MiXCR, producing one record per CDR3 protein. This sample has 55,000 to 75,000 distinct CDR3 sequences, with 12% found just once. Sequencing was performed on whole blood, taken in connection with sensitization to the hapten diphenylcyclopropenone (DPC). All receptors derive from a man aged 25 to 40 with alopecia areata. Some clones in this sample may be carry-over from other donors' samples. The CDR3 runs from the conserved cysteine through the conserved F or W. A D gene is named only where the DNA matches it firmly. Only some rows state a clone size, as once, few, many or a class for expanded clones.

v_gene	j_gene	abundance	d_gene	CDR3aa	CDR3nt
TRBV10-2	TRBJ2-5	NA	TRBD2	CATQRGGVEETQYF	TGCGCCACGCAGCGGGGGGGCGTAGAGGAGACCCAGTACTTC
TRBV11-1	TRBJ2-2	few	NA	CASSGYWNDTGELFF	TGTGCCAGCAGCGGGTACTGGAATGACACCGGGGAGCTGTTTTTT
TRBV28	TRBJ2-3	many	TRBD2	CASVPGLAYRTDTQYF	TGTGCCAGCGTTCCGGGACTAGCGTATCGCACAGATACGCAGTATTTT
TRBV11-1	TRBJ2-3	many	TRBD2	CASSPSGGSTDTQYF	TGTGCCAGCAGCCCCAGCGGGGGTAGCACAGATACGCAGTATTTT
TRBV28	TRBJ2-7	NA	NA	CASSSPSGRGNYEQYF	TGTGCCAGCAGTTCTCCATCGGGACGGGGAAATTACGAGCAGTACTTC
TRBV11-2	TRBJ1-1	many	TRBD1	CASSLDFTGQGDTEAFF	TGTGCCAGCAGCTTGGACTTCACGGGACAGGGGGACACTGAAGCTTTCTTT
TRBV7-3	TRBJ2-1	NA	NA	CASSSGTSGLEQFF	TGTGCCAGCAGCTCCGGGACCTCGGGGCTTGAGCAGTTCTTC
TRBV28	TRBJ2-1	few	NA	CASSLRGDEQFF	TGTGCCAGCAGTTTGAGGGGGGATGAGCAGTTCTTC
TRBV7-3	TRBJ2-2	many	NA	CASSGLAGNTGELFF	TGTGCCAGCAGCGGTCTGGCGGGGAACACCGGGGAGCTGTTTTTT
TRBV28	TRBJ1-3	few	NA	CASSFGGLSGNTIYF	TGTGCCAGCAGTTTTGGGGGCCTCTCTGGAAACACCATATATTTT
TRBV7-8	TRBJ1-1	many	NA	CASSLAAQLNTEAFF	TGTGCCAGCAGCTTAGCCGCCCAGCTGAACACTGAAGCTTTCTTT
TRBV9	TRBJ1-1	NA	NA	CASSVAWDLNTEAFF	TGTGCCAGCAGCGTAGCTTGGGACCTGAACACTGAAGCTTTCTTT
TRBV25-1	TRBJ2-1	many	NA	CASRGRTAYNEQFF	TGTGCCAGCAGAGGTAGGACGGCGTACAATGAGCAGTTCTTC
TRBV11-3	TRBJ1-5	NA	NA	CASTRTTSEYSNQPQHF	TGTGCCAGCACACGTACGACGTCGGAATATAGCAATCAGCCCCAGCATTTT
TRBV30	TRBJ1-1	few	NA	CAWRRQVNTEAFF	TGTGCCTGGAGAAGACAGGTAAACACTGAAGCTTTCTTT
TRBV29-1	TRBJ2-3	many	TRBD2	CSVEEGRVTDTQYF	TGCAGCGTTGAGGAGGGGAGGGTCACAGATACGCAGTATTTT
TRBV5-1	TRBJ1-2	few	NA	CASSLGLSDTIIRYTF	TGCGCCAGCAGCTTGGGACTTAGCGACACAATCATTCGCTACACCTTC
TRBV28	TRBJ1-1	NA	NA	CASSFKLWGSDTEAFF	TGTGCCAGCAGTTTCAAACTCTGGGGTTCGGACACTGAAGCTTTCTTT
TRBV6-2/TRBV6-3	TRBJ1-1	many	TRBD1	CASSYSTQQGRTEAFF	TGTGCCAGCAGTTACTCGACGCAACAGGGGCGGACTGAAGCTTTCTTT
TRBV12-3/TRBV12-4	TRBJ2-1	NA	NA	CASSSLISEEQFF	TGTGCCAGCAGTTCCCTGATTTCTGAGGAGCAGTTCTTC
TRBV20-1	TRBJ1-2	NA	NA	CSASFGNYGYTF	TGCAGTGCTAGCTTCGGGAACTATGGCTACACCTTC